These T cell receptor beta chains were read from a single sample in a study of early T cells in non-severe SARS-CoV-2 infection. Via MiXCR, TCRdb re-called the 5' RACE reads, giving one row per CDR3 protein. Among around 57,000 distinct CDR3 sequences listed, approximately 8% were seen once. Sequencing was done on a sample of whole blood. The receptor source for this set is an adult who was a healthcare worker with PCR-confirmed SARS-CoV-2 infection or an uninfected control (not recorded which). CDR3s include the opening cysteine and the closing phenylalanine or tryptophan. A D gene is named only where the DNA matches it firmly. Only some rows state a clone size, as once, few, many or a class for expanded clones.

abundance: NA; v_gene: TRBV6-2/TRBV6-3; d_gene: NA; j_gene: TRBJ2-7; CDR3aa: CASSYSKISYEQYF; CDR3nt: TGTGCCAGCAGTTACTCGAAGATCTCCTACGAGCAGTACTTC
abundance: few; v_gene: TRBV19; d_gene: NA; j_gene: TRBJ1-2; CDR3aa: CASSIGSGYGYTF; CDR3nt: TGTGCCAGTAGTATCGGTTCGGGATATGGCTACACCTTC
abundance: NA; v_gene: TRBV14; d_gene: NA; j_gene: TRBJ2-1; CDR3aa: CASSQDLVVRVEQFF; CDR3nt: TGTGCCAGCAGCCAAGATCTTGTTGTCAGGGTTGAGCAGTTCTTC
abundance: NA; v_gene: TRBV20-1; d_gene: NA; j_gene: TRBJ2-5; CDR3aa: CSARVVGYQETQYF; CDR3nt: TGCAGTGCTAGGGTTGTTGGGTACCAAGAGACCCAGTACTTC
abundance: few; v_gene: TRBV12-3/TRBV12-4; d_gene: TRBD2; j_gene: TRBJ2-1; CDR3aa: CASSLVSGRLSSYNEQFF; CDR3nt: TGTGCCAGCAGTTTAGTAAGCGGGAGGCTAAGCTCCTACAATGAGCAGTTCTTC
abundance: few; v_gene: TRBV19; d_gene: TRBD2; j_gene: TRBJ2-5; CDR3aa: CASTSGAQSETQYF; CDR3nt: TGTGCCAGTACCAGCGGGGCCCAATCTGAGACCCAGTACTTC
abundance: NA; v_gene: TRBV6-2/TRBV6-3; d_gene: NA; j_gene: TRBJ2-7; CDR3aa: CASSYPLPTPGERAGYEQYF; CDR3nt: TGTGCCAGCAGTTACCCCCTTCCCACCCCCGGGGAAAGGGCCGGCTACGAGCAGTACTTC
abundance: NA; v_gene: TRBV6-2/TRBV6-3; d_gene: NA; j_gene: TRBJ2-5; CDR3aa: CASSYLGEYQETQYF; CDR3nt: TGTGCCAGCAGTTACTTGGGGGAGTACCAAGAGACCCAGTACTTC
abundance: many; v_gene: TRBV6-5; d_gene: NA; j_gene: TRBJ1-6; CDR3aa: CASSYLGQGNSPLHF; CDR3nt: TGTGCCAGCAGTTACTTAGGGCAAGGGAATTCACCCCTCCACTTT
abundance: NA; v_gene: TRBV27; d_gene: TRBD1; j_gene: TRBJ2-7; CDR3aa: CASSGVGTAAYEQYF; CDR3nt: TGTGCCAGCAGTGGGGTCGGGACAGCCGCCTACGAGCAGTACTTC
abundance: many; v_gene: TRBV11-2; d_gene: NA; j_gene: TRBJ2-1; CDR3aa: CASRPVSSYNEQFF; CDR3nt: TGTGCCAGCAGACCAGTGAGCTCCTACAATGAGCAGTTCTTC
abundance: few; v_gene: TRBV6-2/TRBV6-3; d_gene: NA; j_gene: TRBJ2-1; CDR3aa: CASSYVTGQTTEQFF; CDR3nt: TGTGCCAGCAGTTACGTCACAGGGCAGACTACTGAGCAGTTCTTC
abundance: NA; v_gene: TRBV7-2; d_gene: TRBD2; j_gene: TRBJ2-3; CDR3aa: CASSLGLAGDTQYF; CDR3nt: TGTGCCAGCAGCTTAGGACTAGCTGGAGATACGCAGTATTTT
abundance: few; v_gene: TRBV6-5; d_gene: TRBD2; j_gene: TRBJ2-4; CDR3aa: CASSYSASGNDIQYF; CDR3nt: TGTGCCAGCAGTTACTCGGCTAGCGGGAATGACATTCAGTACTTC
abundance: many; v_gene: TRBV4-2; d_gene: TRBD2; j_gene: TRBJ2-3; CDR3aa: CASSQDRQRGRTDTQYF; CDR3nt: TGTGCCAGCAGCCAAGATCGGCAGCGGGGGCGAACAGATACGCAGTATTTT
abundance: many; v_gene: TRBV5-6; d_gene: NA; j_gene: TRBJ2-1; CDR3aa: CASSHRGPWNEQFF; CDR3nt: TGTGCCAGCAGCCACCGGGGCCCCTGGAATGAGCAGTTCTTC
abundance: NA; v_gene: TRBV13; d_gene: TRBD1; j_gene: TRBJ1-3; CDR3aa: CASSLTTGTGMISGNTIYF; CDR3nt: TGTGCCAGCAGCTTAACAACCGGGACAGGCATGATCTCTGGAAACACCATATATTTT
abundance: NA; v_gene: TRBV19; d_gene: NA; j_gene: TRBJ2-7; CDR3aa: CASSTGTFQYF; CDR3nt: TGTGCCAGTAGTACGGGGACCTTTCAGTACTTC
abundance: many; v_gene: TRBV19; d_gene: NA; j_gene: TRBJ2-1; CDR3aa: CASSIASYNEQFF; CDR3nt: TGTGCCAGTAGTATAGCCTCCTACAATGAGCAGTTCTTC
abundance: few; v_gene: TRBV7-6; d_gene: NA; j_gene: TRBJ2-7; CDR3aa: CASINPGAGEQYF; CDR3nt: TGTGCCAGCATCAACCCAGGGGCCGGAGAGCAGTACTTC
abundance: many; v_gene: TRBV20-1; d_gene: TRBD1; j_gene: TRBJ1-6; CDR3aa: CSARQGNSPLHF; CDR3nt: TGCAGTGCTCGACAGGGTAATTCACCCCTCCACTTT
abundance: many; v_gene: TRBV9; d_gene: TRBD1; j_gene: TRBJ2-5; CDR3aa: CASSYHAGTGGRETQYF; CDR3nt: TGTGCCAGCAGCTACCACGCCGGGACAGGGGGCAGAGAGACCCAGTACTTC
abundance: NA; v_gene: TRBV6-5; d_gene: NA; j_gene: TRBJ2-2; CDR3aa: CASTKFTGELFF; CDR3nt: TGTGCCAGCACCAAATTCACCGGGGAGCTGTTTTTT
abundance: few; v_gene: TRBV29-1; d_gene: NA; j_gene: TRBJ1-2; CDR3aa: CSADPSYGYTF; CDR3nt: TGCAGCGCCGACCCCTCCTATGGCTACACCTTC
abundance: many; v_gene: TRBV7-3; d_gene: NA; j_gene: TRBJ2-7; CDR3aa: CASSRDLSYEQYF; CDR3nt: TGTGCCAGCAGCAGAGACCTCTCCTACGAGCAGTACTTC
abundance: medium-sized; v_gene: TRBV7-9; d_gene: NA; j_gene: TRBJ2-2; CDR3aa: CASSLAAGFYTGELFF; CDR3nt: TGTGCCAGCAGCTTAGCGGCAGGGTTTTACACCGGGGAGCTGTTTTTT
abundance: NA; v_gene: TRBV27; d_gene: TRBD2; j_gene: TRBJ2-1; CDR3aa: CASSPNPGTRVSEQFF; CDR3nt: TGTGCCAGCAGTCCAAACCCCGGGACTAGAGTGAGTGAGCAGTTCTTC
abundance: NA; v_gene: TRBV6-5; d_gene: NA; j_gene: TRBJ2-6; CDR3aa: CASKLGGAGANVLTF; CDR3nt: TGTGCCAGCAAACTAGGGGGGGCTGGGGCCAACGTCCTGACTTTC
abundance: many; v_gene: TRBV5-4; d_gene: TRBD1; j_gene: TRBJ2-3; CDR3aa: CASSFDRGRADTQYF; CDR3nt: TGTGCCAGCAGCTTTGACAGGGGACGCGCAGATACGCAGTATTTT
abundance: many; v_gene: TRBV20-1; d_gene: TRBD1; j_gene: TRBJ1-1; CDR3aa: CSASRQGPNTEAFF; CDR3nt: TGCAGTGCTAGTAGACAGGGGCCGAACACTGAAGCTTTCTTT
abundance: few; v_gene: TRBV11-3; d_gene: TRBD1; j_gene: TRBJ1-1; CDR3aa: CASSVGTANTEAFF; CDR3nt: TGTGCCAGCAGCGTCGGGACAGCGAACACTGAAGCTTTCTTT
abundance: few; v_gene: TRBV7-2; d_gene: NA; j_gene: TRBJ2-5; CDR3aa: CASSFVGGGETQYF; CDR3nt: TGTGCCAGCAGCTTTGTAGGGGGTGGGGAGACCCAGTACTTC
abundance: few; v_gene: TRBV3-1; d_gene: NA; j_gene: TRBJ2-7; CDR3aa: CASTARVYSYEQYF; CDR3nt: TGTGCCAGCACCGCCAGGGTCTACTCCTACGAGCAGTACTTC
abundance: NA; v_gene: TRBV7-2; d_gene: NA; j_gene: TRBJ2-5; CDR3aa: CASSLGSKVPAGTQYF; CDR3nt: TGTGCCAGCAGCTTAGGAAGTAAGGTTCCGGCGGGGACCCAGTACTTC
abundance: few; v_gene: TRBV14; d_gene: NA; j_gene: TRBJ2-7; CDR3aa: CASSPRDFYEQYF; CDR3nt: TGTGCCAGCAGCCCCCGGGACTTCTACGAGCAGTACTTC
abundance: NA; v_gene: TRBV7-9; d_gene: NA; j_gene: TRBJ1-2; CDR3aa: CASSLIGTSGYTF; CDR3nt: TGTGCCAGCAGCTTAATAGGGACCAGTGGCTACACCTTC
abundance: many; v_gene: TRBV28; d_gene: NA; j_gene: TRBJ1-6; CDR3aa: CASRPPQLSSYNSPLHF; CDR3nt: TGTGCCAGCAGACCACCGCAATTGAGCTCCTATAATTCACCCCTCCACTTT
abundance: NA; v_gene: TRBV18; d_gene: NA; j_gene: TRBJ1-4; CDR3aa: CASSLAGSTNEKLFF; CDR3nt: TGTGCCAGCTCACTTGCCGGGTCAACTAATGAAAAACTGTTTTTT
abundance: NA; v_gene: TRBV29-1; d_gene: NA; j_gene: TRBJ2-7; CDR3aa: CSVGRQPLSYEQYF; CDR3nt: TGCAGCGTTGGGCGTCAGCCGCTTTCCTACGAGCAGTACTTC
abundance: NA; v_gene: TRBV6-2/TRBV6-3; d_gene: TRBD1; j_gene: TRBJ2-1; CDR3aa: CASSSGTGRNEQFF; CDR3nt: TGTGCCAGCAGCTCCGGGACAGGGAGAAATGAGCAGTTCTTC
abundance: NA; v_gene: TRBV27; d_gene: NA; j_gene: TRBJ2-1; CDR3aa: CASSFLGTRGNEQFF; CDR3nt: TGTGCCAGCAGTTTTCTTGGTACAAGGGGCAATGAGCAGTTCTTC
abundance: NA; v_gene: TRBV29-1; d_gene: TRBD2; j_gene: TRBJ2-7; CDR3aa: CSVEVSLAGNEQYF; CDR3nt: TGCAGCGTTGAAGTTTCTCTAGCGGGAAACGAGCAGTACTTC
abundance: many; v_gene: TRBV18; d_gene: TRBD1; j_gene: TRBJ1-6; CDR3aa: CASSPGQIYSPLHF; CDR3nt: TGTGCCAGCTCACCGGGACAGATTTATTCACCCCTCCATTTT
abundance: few; v_gene: TRBV20-1; d_gene: NA; j_gene: TRBJ2-7; CDR3aa: CSANTDVSEQYF; CDR3nt: TGCAGTGCCAATACGGACGTCTCCGAGCAGTACTTC
abundance: NA; v_gene: TRBV19; d_gene: NA; j_gene: TRBJ2-1; CDR3aa: CASSRTRGEQFF; CDR3nt: TGTGCCAGTAGTAGGACCCGGGGGGAGCAGTTCTTC
abundance: few; v_gene: TRBV7-9; d_gene: TRBD2; j_gene: TRBJ2-1; CDR3aa: CASSPERGRSYNEQFF; CDR3nt: TGTGCCAGCAGCCCCGAGCGGGGTCGCTCCTACAATGAGCAGTTCTTC
abundance: NA; v_gene: TRBV10-3; d_gene: TRBD2; j_gene: TRBJ2-1; CDR3aa: CAPPQEGLAGVITNGGEQFF; CDR3nt: TGTGCCCCCCCGCAGGAGGGTTTAGCGGGAGTTATCACCAACGGTGGTGAGCAGTTCTTC